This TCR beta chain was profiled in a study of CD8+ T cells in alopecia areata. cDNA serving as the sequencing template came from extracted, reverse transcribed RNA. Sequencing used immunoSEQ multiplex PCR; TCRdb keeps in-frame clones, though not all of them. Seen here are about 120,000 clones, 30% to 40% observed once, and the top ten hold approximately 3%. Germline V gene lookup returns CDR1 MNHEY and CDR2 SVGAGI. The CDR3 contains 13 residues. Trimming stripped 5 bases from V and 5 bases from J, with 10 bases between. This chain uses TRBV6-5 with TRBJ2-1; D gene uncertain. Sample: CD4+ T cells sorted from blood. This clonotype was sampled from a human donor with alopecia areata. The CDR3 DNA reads TGTGCCAGCAGTATCGAAGCCGACAATGAGCAGTTCTTC. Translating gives CASSIEADNEQFF.